The TCR beta chain described here comes from a study of blood T cell repertoires in COVID-19. Study details: The United States, Italy and Spain supplied acute and convalescent COVID-19 samples. PBMCs, B-cell-depleted T cells, or T cells were the source of the cDNA or gDNA that made up the material.

This clone was recorded only once. Participants reported their clinical history, and cohort assignment relied on those reports. As originally analysed: Amplification of reference gene primers provided the estimated nucleated cell counts. Assay: immunoSEQ multiplex PCR; the TCRdb copy retains only in-frame clones and omits some. V and J calls and clone size are given by that table; D and trimming were obtained from the DNA. The table has around 300,000 clones, roughly 90% seen once. Sequenced input: PBMCs or T cells enriched from blood (not recorded which). The source is a woman between 45 and 65 years old who had recovered from COVID-19.

CDR3 amino acids: CASSQAYTTAFF. CDR3 DNA: TGTGCCAGCAGCCAAGCCTACACTACAGCTTTCTTT. V usage is TRBV4-2 and J usage is TRBJ1-1; D is uncertain. Germline assignment: CDR1 LGHNA and CDR2 YNFKEQ. Deletions cut 1 base from V and 10 bases from J, with 10 bases between. The CDR3 extends over 12 amino acids.